In its sample, the clone carrying this T cell receptor (beta chain) was seen many times. A second about 6 to 11 cycle PCR used barcoded and J-beta primers. TCRdb reprocessed the 5' RACE reads via MiXCR and lists one record per CDR3 protein. This sample has about 1,400,000 distinct CDR3 sequences, with 40% to 50% found just once. The data originate from a study of blood T cells in healthy people across ages. Material: blood. This receptor was obtained from a woman aged 18 to 35 in good health.

The CDR3 is CASSQGSGYEQYF. The CDR3 DNA sequence: TGCGCCAGCAGCCAAGGTAGCGGCTACGAGCAGTACTTC. The chain combines TRBV4-1 with TRBJ2-7; D is possibly TRBD2 (6 bases). Germline CDR1 is MGHRA and CDR2 is YSYEKL. The CDR3 loop spans 13 amino acids. Trimming pared 1 base from V and 3 bases from J, leaving 7 bases between.